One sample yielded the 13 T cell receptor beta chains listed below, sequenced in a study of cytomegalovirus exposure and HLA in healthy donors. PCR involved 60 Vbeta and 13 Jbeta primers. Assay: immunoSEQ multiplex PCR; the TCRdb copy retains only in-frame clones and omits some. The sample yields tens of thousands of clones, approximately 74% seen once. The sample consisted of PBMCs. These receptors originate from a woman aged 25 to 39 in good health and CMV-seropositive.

The CDR3 reads CASSLLGGGYGYTF. DNA for the CDR3: TGTGCCAGCAGTTTATTAGGGGGGGGCTATGGCTACACCTTC. The chain carries TRBV28 and TRBJ1-2, with D possibly TRBD1 on 6 matching bases. Trimming shortened V by 1 base and J by 4 bases, and 10 bases separated the two germline ends. The CDR3 contains 14 residues. Germline V gene sequence: CDR1 MDHEN, CDR2 SYDVKM.

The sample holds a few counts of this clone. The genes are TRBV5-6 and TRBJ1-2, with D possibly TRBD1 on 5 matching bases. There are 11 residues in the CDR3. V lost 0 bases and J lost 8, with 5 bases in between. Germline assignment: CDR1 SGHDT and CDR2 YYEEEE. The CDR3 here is CASSLGQGYTF. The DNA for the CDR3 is TGTGCCAGCAGCTTGGGACAGGGCTACACCTTC.

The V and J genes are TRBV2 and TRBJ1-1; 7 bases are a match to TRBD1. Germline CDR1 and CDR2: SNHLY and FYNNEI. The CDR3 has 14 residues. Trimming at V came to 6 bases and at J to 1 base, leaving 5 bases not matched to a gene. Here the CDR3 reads CASRVRQGNTEAFF. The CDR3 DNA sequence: TGTGCCAGCAGGGTTAGACAGGGGAACACTGAAGCTTTCTTT.

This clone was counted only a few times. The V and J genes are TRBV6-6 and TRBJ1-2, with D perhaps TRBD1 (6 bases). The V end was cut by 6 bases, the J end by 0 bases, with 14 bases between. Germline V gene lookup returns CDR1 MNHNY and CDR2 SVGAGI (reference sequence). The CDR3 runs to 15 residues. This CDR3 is CASRDSPIANYGYTF. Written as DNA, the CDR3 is TGTGCCAGCAGGGACAGCCCCATAGCTAACTATGGCTACACCTTC.

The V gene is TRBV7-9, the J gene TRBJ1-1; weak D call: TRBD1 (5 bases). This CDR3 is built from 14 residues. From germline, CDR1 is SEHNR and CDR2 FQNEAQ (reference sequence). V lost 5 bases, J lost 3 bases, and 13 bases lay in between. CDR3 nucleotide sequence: TGTGCCAGCAGCCCGGCAGGGTGGTACACTGAAGCTTTCTTT. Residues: CASSPAGWYTEAFF.

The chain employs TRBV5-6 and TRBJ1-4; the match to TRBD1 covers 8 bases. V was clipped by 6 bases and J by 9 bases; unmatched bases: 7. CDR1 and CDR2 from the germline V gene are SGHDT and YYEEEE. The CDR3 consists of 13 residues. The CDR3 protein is CASTGRGRKKLFF. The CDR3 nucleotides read TGTGCCAGCACGGGCAGGGGGCGGAAAAAACTGTTTTTT.

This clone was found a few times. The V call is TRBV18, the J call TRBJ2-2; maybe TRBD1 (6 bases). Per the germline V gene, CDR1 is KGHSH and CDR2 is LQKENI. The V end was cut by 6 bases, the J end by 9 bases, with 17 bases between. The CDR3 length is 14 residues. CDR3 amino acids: CASSELRTVRELFF. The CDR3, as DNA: TGTGCCAGCTCTGAACTAAGGACAGTCCGGGAGCTGTTTTTT.

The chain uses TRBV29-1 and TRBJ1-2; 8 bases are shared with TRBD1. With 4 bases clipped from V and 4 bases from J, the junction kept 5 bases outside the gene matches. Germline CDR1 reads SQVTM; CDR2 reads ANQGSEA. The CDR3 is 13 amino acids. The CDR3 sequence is CSVGGQGVYGYTF. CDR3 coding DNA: TGCAGCGTTGGCGGACAGGGAGTCTATGGCTACACCTTC.

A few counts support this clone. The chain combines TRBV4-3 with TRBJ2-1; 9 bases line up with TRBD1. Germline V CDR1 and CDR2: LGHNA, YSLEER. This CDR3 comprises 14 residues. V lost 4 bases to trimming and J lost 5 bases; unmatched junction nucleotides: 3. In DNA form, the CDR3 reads TGCGCCAGCAGCCCTAGGACAGGGGACAATGAGCAGTTCTTC. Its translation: CASSPRTGDNEQFF.

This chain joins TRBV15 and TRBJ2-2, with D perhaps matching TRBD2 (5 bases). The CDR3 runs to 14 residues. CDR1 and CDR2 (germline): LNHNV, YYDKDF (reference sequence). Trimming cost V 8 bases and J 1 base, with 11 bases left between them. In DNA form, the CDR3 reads TGTGCCACCCGAGGACGGGAGAACACCGGGGAGCTGTTTTTT. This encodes CATRGRENTGELFF.

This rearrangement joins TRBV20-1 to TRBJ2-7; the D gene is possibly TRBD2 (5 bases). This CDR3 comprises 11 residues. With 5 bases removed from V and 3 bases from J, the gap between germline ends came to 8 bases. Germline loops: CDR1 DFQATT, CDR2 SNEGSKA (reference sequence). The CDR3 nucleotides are TGCAGTGCTGTACTAGACTACGAGCAGTACTTC. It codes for CSAVLDYEQYF.

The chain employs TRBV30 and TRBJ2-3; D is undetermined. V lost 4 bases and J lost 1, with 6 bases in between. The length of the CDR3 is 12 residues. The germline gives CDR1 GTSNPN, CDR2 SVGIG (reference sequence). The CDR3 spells CAWNPGTDTQYF. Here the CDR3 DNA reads TGTGCCTGGAATCCGGGCACAGATACGCAGTATTTT. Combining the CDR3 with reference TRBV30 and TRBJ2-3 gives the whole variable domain SQTIHQWPATLVQPVGSPLSLECTVEGTSNPNLYWYRQAAGRGLQLLFYSVGIGQISSEVPQNLSASRPQDRQFILSSKKLLLSDSGFYLCAWNPGTDTQYFGPGTRLTVL.

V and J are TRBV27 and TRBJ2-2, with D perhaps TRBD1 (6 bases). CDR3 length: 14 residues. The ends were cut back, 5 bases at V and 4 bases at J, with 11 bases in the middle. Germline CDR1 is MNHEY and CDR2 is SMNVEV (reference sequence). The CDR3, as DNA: TGTGCCAGCAGTCTACCCAGGGGCACCGGGGAGCTGTTTTTT. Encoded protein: CASSLPRGTGELFF.